This T cell receptor (beta chain) was recorded in a study of a mutant IDH1 vaccine in newly diagnosed glioma. Study-level information: Prior therapy was radiotherapy, temozolomide, or both; most received both.

Time point reported: baseline, week 1 (first vaccination visit). This sample's treatment: pre-vaccination baseline after standard-of-care therapy. Profiling relied on immunoSEQ multiplex PCR, and the TCRdb table lists in-frame clones only, not all of them. The table has approximately 54,000 clones, 80% to 90% seen once. Trimming left V 0 bases short and J 4 bases short, with 10 bases between. Germline V CDR1 and CDR2: SGHTS, YDEGEE. The CDR3 is made up of 15 amino acids. The sequence was collected from a man between 18 and 35 years old with glioma. This chain links TRBV5-8 with TRBJ1-4; D is unclear. The source was PBMCs, collected from a glioma patient treated with radiotherapy, temozolomide or both. CDR3 DNA: TGTGCCAGCAGCTTGGGGCGGCACTTTAATGAAAAACTGTTTTTT. Amino acid sequence: CASSLGRHFNEKLFF.